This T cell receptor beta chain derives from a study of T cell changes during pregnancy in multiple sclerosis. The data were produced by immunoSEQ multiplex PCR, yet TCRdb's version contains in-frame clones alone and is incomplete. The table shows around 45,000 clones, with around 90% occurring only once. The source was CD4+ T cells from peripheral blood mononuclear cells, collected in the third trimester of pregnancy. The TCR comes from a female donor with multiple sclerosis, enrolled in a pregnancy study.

The CDR3 DNA reads as TGTGCCAGCACGGGACAGTTGGATCAGCCCCAGCATTTT. Translated, it gives CASTGQLDQPQHF. This chain joins TRBV28 and TRBJ1-5; TRBD1 agrees at 7 bases. With V trimmed by 7 bases and J by 5 bases, 5 bases remained unmatched. CDR1 and CDR2 (germline): MDHEN, SYDVKM. This CDR3 is 13 amino acids long.